Here is one TCR beta chain with its context. Its specificity is unknown. This record comes from a study of cytomegalovirus exposure and HLA in healthy donors. On the study more broadly: It was reported in a later analysis that the same platform had been used for the roughly 130 validation repertoires as for the roughly 670 first-cohort repertoires.

CDR1 WNHNN and CDR2 SYGVQD come from the germline V gene (reference sequence). V was clipped by 0 bases and J by 0 bases; unmatched bases: 5. This CDR3 contains 18 residues. TCRdb's copy holds only in-frame clones and misses some; the assay was immunoSEQ multiplex PCR. This table has roughly 120,000 clones, roughly 94% appearing once. Whole-study results and caveats: Listed as cytomegalovirus-associated were over 150 TCR beta chains. The CMV antigen specificity of a few CMV-associated chains was confirmed through in vitro analysis.

The gene calls are TRBV10-1 and TRBJ2-5; 12 positions match TRBD2. The clonotype originates from a woman aged 18-29 years in good health and CMV-seronegative. The source material was PBMCs. The CDR3 DNA is TGCGCCAGCAGTGAGTCGCCGGGACTAGCGGGCCACCAAGAGACCCAGTACTTC. Its protein is CASSESPGLAGHQETQYF.